This T cell receptor beta chain was sequenced in a study of graft-versus-host responses after intestinal transplantation. The protocol was immunoSEQ multiplex PCR, while the TCRdb copy is restricted to in-frame clones and leaves out a portion. The sample yields some 120,000 clones, roughly nine tenths seen once. Study results and limitations: Recipient marrow contained GvH clones, some of which appeared first in ileum or blood.

For this clone: Its antigen is unidentified.

This material consisted of unstimulated CD4+ T cells sorted from spleen or lymph node cells, taken before intestinal transplant. This TCR came from a human donor who received an intestinal transplant.

CDR3 loop: CASIGQGNYGYTF. CDR3 nucleotides: TGTGCCAGTATTGGGCAGGGGAACTATGGCTACACCTTC. The J gene is TRBJ1-2, the V gene TRBV19; the D gene is possibly TRBD1 (6 bases). Germline CDR1 is LNHDA and CDR2 is SQIVND (reference sequence). The CDR3 spans 13 residues. The V end lost 7 bases, the J end lost 2 bases, and 11 bases lay between the germline ends.